This paragraph covers one T cell receptor beta chain sequence. This receptor's antigen is unknown. Base qualities are not at hand, and no much larger clone is one base apart. The DNeasy Blood and Tissue Kit was used to extract roughly 2-3.1 ug of genomic DNA from either umbilical cord blood or frozen pancreas. This sample was taken from a study of fetal regulatory T cell absence and autoimmunity (dated by TCRdb to 2016 to 2017). About the investigation overall: The IPEX patients showed exocrine pancreas autoimmunity in the absence of clinical diabetes. The paper as a whole reports these results and caveats: Significant oligoclonal enrichment of the TCR compartment was observed in pancreas versus cord blood, with some top clones enriched more than 90-fold. The oligoclonal enrichment was interpreted as supporting antigen-driven autoimmunity in the pancreas before birth in IPEX syndrome. TRB gene family usage was broadly similar between cord blood and pancreas, resembling published neonatal and adult repertoires.

V lost 8 bases and J lost 2 bases, and the count of bases not matched to a germline gene is 5. The CDR3, from cysteine to phenylalanine, totals 13 residues. The DNA shown is the 39-base CDR3, in frame from base 1. CDR1 and CDR2 are drawn from the germline V gene: SNHLY, FYNNEI. On the immunoSEQ human TCRbeta survey platform, TCRbeta CDR3 regions were amplified and barcoded with a two-step multiplex PCR. Libraries were sequenced on Illumina instruments, and IgH from the same samples was sequenced in parallel. The published analysis was carried out like this. To remove PCR and sequencing errors, raw reads were filtered against the IMGT V, D, J definitions and then binned using a nearest-neighbor algorithm. Clones were defined by identical nucleotide sequence; differential abundance between tissues used per-clone Fisher exact tests with pFDR threshold p<0.01. Clones whose frequencies were too low for statistical inference were excluded by a minimum inclusion filter of 10 in either sample. The immunoSEQ Analyzer was used for pairwise clonal comparisons, while IMGT tools were used to assess gene family usage. TCRdb limited this immuneACCESS table to in-frame rearrangements with V and J called. A share of clones is missing; checked studies link under half to unresolved V genes, and the rest is unexplained. The V and J calls and clone size are taken from that table; D and trimming were inferred from the DNA. The sample table contains about 50,000 clones; only one count was recorded for approximately 80% of them. 0.4% to 0.45% of the sample goes to the ten largest clones.

This clonotype was obtained from a newborn boy with IPEX syndrome. This chain is built from TRBV2 and TRBJ1-2; TRBD1 agrees with 7 junctional bases. Sequencing was carried out using cord blood. At the DNA level, the sequence is TGTGCCAGCCCAGGGGGGGCAAACTATGGCTACACCTTC. It translates as CASPGGANYGYTF.